This passage covers 5 T cell receptor beta chains from one sample sequenced in a study of lymphopenia after photon versus proton radiotherapy. Using immunoSEQ multiplex PCR, the repertoire was profiled, and TCRdb retains in-frame clones only, with some absent. Seen here are tens of thousands of clones, approximately 81% observed once, and the top ten hold roughly 3%. Sequenced material: peripheral blood, taken from a patient treated with photon-based radiotherapy. Every receptor here comes from a man between 50 and 59 years old with gastric cancer.

The rearrangement joins TRBV6-1 to TRBJ2-3; 15 nucleotides agree with TRBD2. The CDR3 contains 15 residues. CDR1 is MNHNS and CDR2 is SASEGT in the germline V gene. Germline trimming cut 8 bases from V and 4 bases from J; bases unmatched to any gene: 4. The CDR3 bases are TGTGCCAGCCGGGGACTAGCGGGAGGATCAGATACGCAGTATTTT. Amino acid sequence: CASRGLAGGSDTQYF.

The J gene is TRBJ1-1, the V gene TRBV12-5; D perhaps matches TRBD1 (6 bases). V gave up 7 bases and J gave up 3 bases, with 18 bases separating them. This CDR3 region has 15 residues. CDR1 and CDR2 (germline): LGHNT, FRNRAP. The CDR3 region is CASATEGGRDTEAFF. CDR3 coding DNA: TGTGCTAGTGCCACCGAGGGGGGAAGGGACACTGAAGCTTTCTTT.

The V gene is TRBV7-4, the J gene TRBJ2-7, with TRBD2 matching over 8 bases. J gave up 3 bases and V 5 bases, and 6 bases lay outside the gene matches. The CDR3 has 14 amino acids. Germline V gene sequence: CDR1 SGHVT, CDR2 SQSDAQ. The CDR3 region has the DNA TGTGCCAGCAGCCCACTAGCGGACAACTACGAGCAGTACTTC. Translation: CASSPLADNYEQYF.

This clone occurred once. Within the sample, other DNA sequences also encode this same CDR3. The chain employs TRBV7-8 and TRBJ2-2, with D perhaps being TRBD1 or TRBD2 (5 bases each). Germline V gives CDR1 SGHVS, CDR2 FQNEAQ. This CDR3 is 14 amino acids long. V was clipped by 3 bases and J by 0 bases, with 5 bases between them. The CDR3 region is CASSLGANTGELFF. Written as DNA, the CDR3 is TGTGCCAGCAGCTTGGGGGCGAACACCGGGGAGCTGTTTTTT.

The V and J genes are TRBV28 and TRBJ1-2; unclear D gene. V was shortened by 4 bases and J by 4 bases, with 10 bases between the two germline ends. Germline V gene sequence: CDR1 MDHEN, CDR2 SYDVKM. The CDR3 is 13 amino acids. CDR3 nucleotide sequence: TGTGCCAGCAGTTACCAGACCCTCTATGGCTACACCTTC. Translated: CASSYQTLYGYTF.